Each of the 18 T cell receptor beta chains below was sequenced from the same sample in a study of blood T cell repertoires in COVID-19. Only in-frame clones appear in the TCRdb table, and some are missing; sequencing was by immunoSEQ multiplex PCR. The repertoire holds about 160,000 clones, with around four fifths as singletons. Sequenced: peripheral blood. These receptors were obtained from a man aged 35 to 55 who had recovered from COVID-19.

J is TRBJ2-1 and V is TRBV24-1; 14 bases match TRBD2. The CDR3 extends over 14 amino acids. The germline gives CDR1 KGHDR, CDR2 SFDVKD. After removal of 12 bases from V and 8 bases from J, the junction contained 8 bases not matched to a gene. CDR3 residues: CASAGTSGSYEQFF. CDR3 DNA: TGTGCCTCGGCCGGGACTAGCGGGAGCTATGAGCAGTTCTTC.

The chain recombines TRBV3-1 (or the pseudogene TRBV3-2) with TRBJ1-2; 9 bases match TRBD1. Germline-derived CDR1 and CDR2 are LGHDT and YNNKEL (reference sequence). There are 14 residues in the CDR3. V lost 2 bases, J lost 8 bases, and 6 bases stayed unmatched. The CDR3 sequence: CASSQPRDRVGYTF. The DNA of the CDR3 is TGTGCCAGCAGCCAACCTCGGGACAGGGTGGGCTACACCTTC.

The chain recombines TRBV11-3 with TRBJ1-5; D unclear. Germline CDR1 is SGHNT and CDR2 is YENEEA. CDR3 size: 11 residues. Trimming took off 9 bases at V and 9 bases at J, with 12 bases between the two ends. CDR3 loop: CASRSFGPQHF. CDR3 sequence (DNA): TGTGCCAGTCGATCATTCGGGCCCCAGCATTTT.

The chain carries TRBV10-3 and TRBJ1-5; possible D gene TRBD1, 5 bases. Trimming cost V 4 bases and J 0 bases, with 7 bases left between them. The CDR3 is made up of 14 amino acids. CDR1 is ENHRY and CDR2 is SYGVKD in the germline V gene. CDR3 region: CAISVGGSNQPQHF. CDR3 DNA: TGTGCCATCAGTGTGGGGGGTAGCAATCAGCCCCAGCATTTT.

For the CDR3, the DNA is TGTGCCAGCAGCCCCACTCTAGCGGGCAGAGGATCCTACAATGAGCAGTTCTTC. This sequence encodes CASSPTLAGRGSYNEQFF. The chain couples TRBV7-9 to TRBJ2-1, with 8 positions matching TRBD2. Germline V gene sequence: CDR1 SEHNR, CDR2 FQNEAQ (reference sequence). CDR3 length: 18 residues. After removal of 5 bases from V and 1 base from J, the junction contained 13 bases not matched to a gene. The variable domain in full, completed from reference TRBV7-9 and TRBJ2-1, reads DTGVSQNPRHKITKRGQNVTFRCDPISEHNRLYWYRQTLGQGPEFLTYFQNEAQLEKSRLLSDRFSAERPKGSFSTLEIQRTEQGDSAMYLCASSPTLAGRGSYNEQFFGPGTRLTVL.

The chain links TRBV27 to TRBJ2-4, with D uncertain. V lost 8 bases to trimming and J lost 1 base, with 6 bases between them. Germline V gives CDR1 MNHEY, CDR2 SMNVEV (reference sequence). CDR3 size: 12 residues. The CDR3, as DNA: TGTGCCAGCTCCGGGGCCAAAAACATTCAGTACTTC. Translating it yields CASSGAKNIQYF.

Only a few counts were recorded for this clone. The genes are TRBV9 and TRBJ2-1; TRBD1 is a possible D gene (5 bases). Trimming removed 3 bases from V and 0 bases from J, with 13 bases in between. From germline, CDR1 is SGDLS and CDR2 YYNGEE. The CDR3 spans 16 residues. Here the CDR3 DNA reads TGTGCCAGCAGCGCCGTCAGGGCGAGCTCCTACAATGAGCAGTTCTTC. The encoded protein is CASSAVRASSYNEQFF.

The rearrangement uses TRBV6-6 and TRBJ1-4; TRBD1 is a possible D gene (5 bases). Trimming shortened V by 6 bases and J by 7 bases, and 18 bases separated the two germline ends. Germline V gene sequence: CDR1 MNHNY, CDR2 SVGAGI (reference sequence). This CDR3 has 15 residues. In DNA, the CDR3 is TGTGCCAGCAGAGCCTCAGGAGGGGCGGGTGAAAAACTGTTTTTT. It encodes CASRASGGAGEKLFF.

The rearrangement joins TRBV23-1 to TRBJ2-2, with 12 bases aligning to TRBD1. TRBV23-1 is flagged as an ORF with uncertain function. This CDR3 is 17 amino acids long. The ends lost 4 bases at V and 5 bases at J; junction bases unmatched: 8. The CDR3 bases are TGCGCCAGCAGTCCCCACCGGGACAGGGGGCTAACCGGGGAGCTGTTTTTT. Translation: CASSPHRDRGLTGELFF.

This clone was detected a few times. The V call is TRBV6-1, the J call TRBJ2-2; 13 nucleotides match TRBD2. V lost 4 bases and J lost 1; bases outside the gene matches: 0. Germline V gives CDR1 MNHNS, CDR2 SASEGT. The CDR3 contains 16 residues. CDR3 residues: CASSGLAGGNTGELFF. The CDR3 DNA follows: TGTGCCAGCAGTGGACTAGCGGGAGGGAACACCGGGGAGCTGTTTTTT.

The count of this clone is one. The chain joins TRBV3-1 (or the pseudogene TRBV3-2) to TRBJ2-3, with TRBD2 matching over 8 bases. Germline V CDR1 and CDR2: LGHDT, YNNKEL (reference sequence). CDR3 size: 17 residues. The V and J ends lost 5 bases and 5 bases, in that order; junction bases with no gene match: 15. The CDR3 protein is CASSFHSGGGHRDTQYF. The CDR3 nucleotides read TGTGCCAGCAGCTTCCACTCGGGGGGGGGACATAGAGATACGCAGTATTTT.

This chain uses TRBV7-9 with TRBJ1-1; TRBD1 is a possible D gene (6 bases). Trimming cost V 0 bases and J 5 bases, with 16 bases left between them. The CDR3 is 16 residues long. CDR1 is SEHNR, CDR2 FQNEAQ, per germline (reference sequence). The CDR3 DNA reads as TGTGCCAGCAGCTTAGCTTGGACAGACGTGAGAACTGAAGCTTTCTTT. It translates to CASSLAWTDVRTEAFF.

CDR3 loop: CASRQGGSEQYF. The CDR3 DNA sequence: TGTGCCAGCAGACAGGGGGGTTCCGAGCAGTACTTC. The chain employs TRBV12-3 or TRBV12-4 and TRBJ2-7; 8 positions agree with TRBD1. This CDR3 has 12 amino acids. The V gene end was trimmed by 6 bases and the J gene end by 6 bases; junction bases not matched to a gene: 4.

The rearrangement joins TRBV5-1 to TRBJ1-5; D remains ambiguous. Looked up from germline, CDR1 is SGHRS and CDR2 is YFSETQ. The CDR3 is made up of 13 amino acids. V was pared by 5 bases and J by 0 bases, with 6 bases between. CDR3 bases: TGCGCCAGCAGATCCAATAGCAATCAGCCCCAGCATTTT. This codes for CASRSNSNQPQHF. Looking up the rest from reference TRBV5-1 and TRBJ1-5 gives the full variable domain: KAGVTQTPRYLIKTRGQQVTLSCSPISGHRSVSWYQQTPGQGLQFLFEYFSETQRNKGNFPGRFSGRQFSNSRSEMNVSTLELGDSALYLCASRSNSNQPQHFGDGTRLSIL.

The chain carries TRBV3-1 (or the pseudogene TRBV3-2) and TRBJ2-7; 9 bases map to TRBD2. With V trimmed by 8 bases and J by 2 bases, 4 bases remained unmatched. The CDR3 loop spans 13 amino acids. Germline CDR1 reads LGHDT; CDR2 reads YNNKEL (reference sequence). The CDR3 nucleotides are TGTGCCAGCGGACTAGCGATCACCTACGAGCAGTACTTC. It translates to CASGLAITYEQYF.

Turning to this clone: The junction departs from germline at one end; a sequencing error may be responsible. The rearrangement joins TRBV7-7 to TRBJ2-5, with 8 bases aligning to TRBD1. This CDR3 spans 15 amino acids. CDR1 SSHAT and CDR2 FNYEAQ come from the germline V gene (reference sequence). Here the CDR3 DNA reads TGTGCTAGCAGCCCCGCTGGACAGGGCCGGGAGACCCAGTACTTC. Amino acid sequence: CASSPAGQGRETQYF.

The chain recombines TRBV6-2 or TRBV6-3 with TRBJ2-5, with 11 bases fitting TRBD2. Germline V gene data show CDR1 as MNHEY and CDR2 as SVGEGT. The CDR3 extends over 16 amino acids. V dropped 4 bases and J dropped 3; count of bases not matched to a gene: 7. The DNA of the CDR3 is TGTGCCAGCAGTTCTCGGACTAGCGGGTGGAAAGAGACCCAGTACTTC. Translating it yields CASSSRTSGWKETQYF.

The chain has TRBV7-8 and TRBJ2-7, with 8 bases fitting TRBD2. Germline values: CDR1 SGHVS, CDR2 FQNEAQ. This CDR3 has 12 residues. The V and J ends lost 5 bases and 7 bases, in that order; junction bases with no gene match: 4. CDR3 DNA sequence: TGTGCCAGCAGCGCCCCGGGGGGGGAGCAGTACTTC. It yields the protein CASSAPGGEQYF.